The clone carrying this T cell receptor beta chain was seen a few times. As yet, its antigen is unknown. In germline, CDR1 is LGHNA, CDR2 YSLEER. The CDR3 contains 17 residues. The J segment lost 4 bases and the V segment lost 0 bases, leaving 10 bases of the junction unmatched. Each CDR3 protein gets one entry after TCRdb re-called the RT-PCR reads with MiXCR. The data show about 580,000 distinct CDR3 sequences, with approximately 14% seen just once and around 10% held by the top ten. This sample is drawn from a study of response to subunit inactivated influenza vaccine. Study-wide findings and caveats: It was suggested by the authors that few new T cells are recruited by each seasonal influenza vaccination.

Sequenced material: PBMCs from blood, taken 11 to 12 days after vaccination. The chain recombines TRBV4-3 with TRBJ2-5; 8 bases fit TRBD2. The origin of this receptor is a man aged 45 to 65 who received an inactivated influenza vaccine. Here the CDR3 reads CASSQELTGGFSETQYF. In nucleotides, the CDR3 is TGCGCCAGCAGCCAAGAGTTGACGGGGGGGTTCTCAGAGACCCAGTACTTC.